This entry concerns a single TCR beta chain. The data belong to a study of blood T cell repertoires in COVID-19. Study summary: The samples span acute and convalescent COVID-19 from the United States, Italy and Spain.

The CDR3 is 13 amino acids. In germline, CDR1 is MRHNA, CDR2 SNTAGT. Trimming pared 6 bases from V and 5 bases from J, leaving 8 bases between. Profiled with immunoSEQ multiplex PCR; TCRdb holds only in-frame clones, not every one. The sample records 150,000 to 200,000 clones, approximately 91% being singletons. Cohort 3 donors counted as recovered after two negative PCRs, clearance, or resolved symptoms. Sample: PBMCs or T cells enriched from blood (not recorded which). This chain connects TRBV6-4 to TRBJ1-6; possibly TRBD1 for D (5 bases). This receptor was identified in a woman aged 18-29 years who had recovered from COVID-19. CDR3 nucleotides: TGTGCCAGCAGCGACAGCAATAATTCACCCCTCCACTTT. Amino acid sequence: CASSDSNNSPLHF.